This T cell receptor beta chain was retrieved from a study of radiation and T cells in renal cell carcinoma. The repertoire was sequenced with immunoSEQ multiplex PCR; TCRdb's copy has only in-frame clones and lacks some. The table records 45,000 to 55,000 clones, about 80% of them present only once. Time point: blood 2 weeks post-SBRT. Regarding treatment: 15 Gy SBRT to primary tumor, nephrectomy 4 weeks later. CDR1 is SQVTM and CDR2 is ANQGSEA in the germline V gene. V was cut by 6 bases and J by 8 bases, with 13 bases left in between. The CDR3 extends over 11 amino acids. The rearrangement links TRBV29-1 to TRBJ1-2; D remains ambiguous. The source material was blood, sampled from a patient whose treatment included radiotherapy and nephrectomy. The source of this sequence is a woman in her 70s with renal cell carcinoma. CDR3 protein: CSVHRTNGYTF. The CDR3 DNA reads as TGCAGCGTCCATAGGACTAACGGCTACACCTTC.